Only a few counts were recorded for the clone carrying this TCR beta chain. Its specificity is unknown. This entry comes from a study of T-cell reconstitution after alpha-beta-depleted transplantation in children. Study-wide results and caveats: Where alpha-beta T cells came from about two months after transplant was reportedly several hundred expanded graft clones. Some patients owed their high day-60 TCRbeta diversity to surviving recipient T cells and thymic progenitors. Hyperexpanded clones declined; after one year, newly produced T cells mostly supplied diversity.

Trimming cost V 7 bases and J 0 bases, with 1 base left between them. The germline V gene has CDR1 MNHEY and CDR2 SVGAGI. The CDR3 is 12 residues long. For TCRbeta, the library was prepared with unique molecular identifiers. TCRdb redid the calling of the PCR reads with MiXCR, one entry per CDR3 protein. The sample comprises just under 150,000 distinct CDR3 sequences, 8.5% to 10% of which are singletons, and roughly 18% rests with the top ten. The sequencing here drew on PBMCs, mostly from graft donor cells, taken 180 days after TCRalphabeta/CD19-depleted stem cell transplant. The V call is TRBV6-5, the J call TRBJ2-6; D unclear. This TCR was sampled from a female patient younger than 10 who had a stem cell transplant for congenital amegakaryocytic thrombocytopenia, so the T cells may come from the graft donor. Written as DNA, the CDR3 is TGTGCCAGCACCTCTGGGGCCAACGTCCTGACTTTC. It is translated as CASTSGANVLTF.